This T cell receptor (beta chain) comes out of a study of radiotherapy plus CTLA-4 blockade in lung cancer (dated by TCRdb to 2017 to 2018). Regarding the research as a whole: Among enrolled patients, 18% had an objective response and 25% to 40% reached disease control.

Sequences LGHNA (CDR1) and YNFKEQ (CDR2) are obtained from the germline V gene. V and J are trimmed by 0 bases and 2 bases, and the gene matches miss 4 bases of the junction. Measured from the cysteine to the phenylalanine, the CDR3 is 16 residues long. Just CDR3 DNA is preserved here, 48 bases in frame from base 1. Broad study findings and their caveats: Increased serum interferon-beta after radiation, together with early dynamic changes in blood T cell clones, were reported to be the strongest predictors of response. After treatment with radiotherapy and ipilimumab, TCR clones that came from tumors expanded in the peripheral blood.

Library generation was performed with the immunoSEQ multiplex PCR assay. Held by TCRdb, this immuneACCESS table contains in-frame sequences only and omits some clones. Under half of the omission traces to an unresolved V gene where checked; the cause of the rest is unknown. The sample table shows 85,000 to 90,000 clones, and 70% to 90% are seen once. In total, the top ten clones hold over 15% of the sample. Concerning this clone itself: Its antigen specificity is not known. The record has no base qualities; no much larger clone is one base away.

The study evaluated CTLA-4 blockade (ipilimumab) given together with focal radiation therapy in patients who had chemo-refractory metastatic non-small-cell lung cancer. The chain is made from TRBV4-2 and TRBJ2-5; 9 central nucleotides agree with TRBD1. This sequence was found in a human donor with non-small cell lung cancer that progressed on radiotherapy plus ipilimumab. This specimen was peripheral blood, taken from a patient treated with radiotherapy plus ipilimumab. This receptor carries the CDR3 CASSQDLGQGQETQYF. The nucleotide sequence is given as TGTGCCAGCAGCCAAGATCTGGGACAGGGACAAGAGACCCAGTACTTC.